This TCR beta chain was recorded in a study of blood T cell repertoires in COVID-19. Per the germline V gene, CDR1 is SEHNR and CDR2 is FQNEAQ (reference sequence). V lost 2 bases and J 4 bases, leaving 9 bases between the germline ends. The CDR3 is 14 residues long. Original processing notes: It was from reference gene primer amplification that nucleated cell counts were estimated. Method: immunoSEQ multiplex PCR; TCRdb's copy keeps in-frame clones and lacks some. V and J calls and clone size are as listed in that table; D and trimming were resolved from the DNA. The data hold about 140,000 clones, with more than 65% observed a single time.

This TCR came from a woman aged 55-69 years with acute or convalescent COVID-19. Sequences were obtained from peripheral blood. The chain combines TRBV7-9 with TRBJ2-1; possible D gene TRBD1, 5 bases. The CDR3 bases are TGTGCCAGCAGCTTACAGGGAAGGTACAATGAGCAGTTCTTC. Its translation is CASSLQGRYNEQFF.